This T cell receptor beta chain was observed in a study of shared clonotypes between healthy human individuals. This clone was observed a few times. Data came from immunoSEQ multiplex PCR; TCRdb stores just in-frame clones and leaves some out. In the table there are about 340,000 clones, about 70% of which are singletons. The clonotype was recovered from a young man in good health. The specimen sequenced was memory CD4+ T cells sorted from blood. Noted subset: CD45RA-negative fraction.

CDR3 DNA: TGTGCCAGCAGCTTTGGGCCTACGAACACCGGGGAGCTGTTTTTT. Protein: CASSFGPTNTGELFF. V usage is TRBV11-3 and J usage is TRBJ2-2; D unresolved. This CDR3 is 15 amino acids long. Trimming cost V 3 bases and J 0 bases, with 8 bases left between them. Germline-derived CDR1 and CDR2 are SGHNT and YENEEA. Based on the CDR3 plus reference TRBV11-3 and TRBJ2-2, the full variable domain is EAGVVQSPRYKIIEKKQPVAFWCNPISGHNTLYWYLQNLGQGPELLIRYENEEAVDDSQLPKDRFSAERLKGVDSTLKIQPAELGDSAVYLCASSFGPTNTGELFFGEGSRLTVL.